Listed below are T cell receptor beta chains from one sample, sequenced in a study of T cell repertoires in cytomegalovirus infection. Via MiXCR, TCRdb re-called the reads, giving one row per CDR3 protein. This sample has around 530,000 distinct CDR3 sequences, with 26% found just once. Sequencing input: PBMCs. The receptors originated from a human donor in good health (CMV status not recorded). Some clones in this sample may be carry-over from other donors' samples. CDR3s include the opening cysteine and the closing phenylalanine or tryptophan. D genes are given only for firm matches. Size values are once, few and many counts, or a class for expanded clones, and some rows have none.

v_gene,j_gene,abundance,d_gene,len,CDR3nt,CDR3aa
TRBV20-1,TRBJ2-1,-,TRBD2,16,TGCAGTGCTAGGAAGGGTTCAGCGGGAACCTACAATGAGCAGTTCTTC,CSARKGSAGTYNEQFF
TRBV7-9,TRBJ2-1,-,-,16,TGTGCCAGCAGTTTCATAGCGCGGCACTCCTACAATGAGCAGTTCTTC,CASSFIARHSYNEQFF
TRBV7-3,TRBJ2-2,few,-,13,TGTGCCAGCAGCTTAGCTAGGTCCGGGGAGCTGTTTTTT,CASSLARSGELFF
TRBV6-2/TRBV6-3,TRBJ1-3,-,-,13,TGTGCCAGCATCAGGGGACCTGGAAACACCATATATTTT,CASIRGPGNTIYF
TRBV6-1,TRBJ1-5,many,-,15,TGTGCCAGCATAAATGTCGTCCCCGGAGATCAGCCCCAGCATTTT,CASINVVPGDQPQHF
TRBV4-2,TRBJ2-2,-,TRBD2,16,TGTGCCAGCAGCCAAGAACTAGCGAGGAACACCGGGGAGCTGTTTTTT,CASSQELARNTGELFF
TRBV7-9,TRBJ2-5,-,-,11,TGTGCCAGCAGCTCCAGCGCTACCCAGTACTTC,CASSSSATQYF
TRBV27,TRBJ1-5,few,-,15,TGTGCCAGCAGTTACTCCGAAGCTTCAATCAGCCCCCAGCATTTT,CASSYSEASISPQHF
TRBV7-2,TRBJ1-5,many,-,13,TGTGCCAGCAGTACCAGACAGAATCAGCCCCAGCATTTT,CASSTRQNQPQHF
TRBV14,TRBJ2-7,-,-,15,TGTGCCAGCAGCCAAGAAAGGTGGAGATCCTACGAGCAGTACTTC,CASSQERWRSYEQYF
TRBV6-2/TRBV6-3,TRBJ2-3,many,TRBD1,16,TGTGCCAGTCTTAAGGGACAGGGGTCGAAGGCAGATACGCAGTATTTT,CASLKGQGSKADTQYF
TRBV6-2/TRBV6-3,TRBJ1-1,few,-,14,TGTGCCAGCAGTTACCGATTGGGAGGAACTGAAGCTTTCTTT,CASSYRLGGTEAFF
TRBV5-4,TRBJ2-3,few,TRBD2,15,TGTGCCAGCAGCGGAGGACTAGTAAACACAGATACGCAGTATTTT,CASSGGLVNTDTQYF
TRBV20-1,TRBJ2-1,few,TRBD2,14,TGCAGTGCTGACGGACTAGCGGGAGGAGGTGAGCAGTTCTTC,CSADGLAGGGEQFF
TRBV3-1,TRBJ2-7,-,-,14,TGTGCCAGCAGCCAAGATCAGGGGTCCTACGAGCAGTACTTC,CASSQDQGSYEQYF
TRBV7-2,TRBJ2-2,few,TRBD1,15,TGTGCCAGCAGCTTAGAGGGGGCGATCACCGGGGAGCTGTTTTTT,CASSLEGAITGELFF
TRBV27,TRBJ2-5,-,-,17,TGTGCCAGCAGTTTAAAAGCCACAGCCCCTAACCAAGAGACCCAGTACTTC,CASSLKATAPNQETQYF
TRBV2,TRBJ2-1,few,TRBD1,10,TGTGCCGACAGGGACAATGAGCAGTTCTTC,CADRDNEQFF
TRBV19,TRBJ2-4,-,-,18,TGTGCCAGTAGTATTGGGTCCGGCACGCGCACCCGCAAAAACATTCAGTACTTC,CASSIGSGTRTRKNIQYF
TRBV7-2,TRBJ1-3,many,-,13,TGTGCCAGCAGCCTCAAATCTGGAAACACCATATATTTT,CASSLKSGNTIYF
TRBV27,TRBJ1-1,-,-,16,TGTGCCAGCAGTTTCGGGATACGACACGGGACGACTGAAGCTTTCTTT,CASSFGIRHGTTEAFF
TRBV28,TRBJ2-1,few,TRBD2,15,TGTGCCAGCAGCCTCTTAGGCGGGAGGGGTCTTGAGCAGTTCTTC,CASSLLGGRGLEQFF
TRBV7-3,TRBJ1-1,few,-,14,TGTGCCAGCATCCCGGGAACGGGAAACACTGAAGCTTTCTTT,CASIPGTGNTEAFF
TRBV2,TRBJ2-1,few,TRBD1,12,TGTGCCAGCAGGCCCGACAGGGATGAGCAGTTCTTC,CASRPDRDEQFF
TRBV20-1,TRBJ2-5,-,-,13,TGCAGTGCCCCGGAGGGCCGACAAGAGACCCAGTACTTC,CSAPEGRQETQYF
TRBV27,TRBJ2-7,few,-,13,TGTGCCAGCAGTTACACGGACGCCGAGTGGCAGTACTTC,CASSYTDAEWQYF
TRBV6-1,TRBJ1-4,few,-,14,TGTGCCAGCAGTGACGCCACAGGGAATGAAAAACTGTTTTTT,CASSDATGNEKLFF
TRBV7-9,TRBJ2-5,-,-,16,TGTGCCAGCCCCGTTAGGACAGAGCCATGGGAAGAGACCCAGTACTTC,CASPVRTEPWEETQYF
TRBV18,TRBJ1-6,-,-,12,TGTGCCAGCTCACCAGGGAGTTCACCCCTCCACTTT,CASSPGSSPLHF
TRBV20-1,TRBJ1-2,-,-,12,TGCAGCGTATACGAAGCTAACTATGGCTACACCTTC,CSVYEANYGYTF
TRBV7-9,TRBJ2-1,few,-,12,TGTGCCAGCAGCCAAGATATAGGTGAGCAGTTCTTC,CASSQDIGEQFF
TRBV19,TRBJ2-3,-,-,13,TGTGCCAGTAGTGCACAATTCACAGATACGCAGTATTTT,CASSAQFTDTQYF